The count of the clone carrying this T cell receptor beta chain is one. These data come from a study of T cell responses to AZD1222 COVID-19 vaccine. CDR1 MDHEN and CDR2 SYDVKM come from the germline V gene. CDR3 size: 17 residues. V lost 5 bases, J lost 2 bases, and 9 bases stayed unmatched. Sequencing used immunoSEQ multiplex PCR; TCRdb keeps in-frame clones, though not all of them. The table lists roughly 150,000 clones, 80% to 90% of them singletons. The TCR was taken from an adult in good health. The material sequenced was peripheral blood, taken on day 0 of AZD1222 vaccination. The rearrangement links TRBV28 to TRBJ2-1; 10 nucleotides agree with TRBD2. Here the CDR3 DNA reads TGTGCCAGCAGTCCACCTAGCGGGAGAGGAACCTACAATGAGCAGTTCTTC. Residues: CASSPPSGRGTYNEQFF.